The rows below give T cell receptor beta chains drawn from one sample of a study of blood T cell repertoires in COVID-19. Generated by immunoSEQ multiplex PCR, the TCRdb table keeps only in-frame clones and is missing some. The data show about 160,000 clones, roughly 85% seen once. Sequencing was carried out using peripheral blood. Every receptor here comes from a human donor with acute or convalescent COVID-19. The donor label of this sample is uncertain. Each CDR3 is given with its conserved first and last residue. Fields, in order: V gene, D gene, J gene, clone size, CDR3 DNA, CDR3 protein. The D gene is left open where the match is weak. Expanded clones get a size class; other rows say once, few or many, or leave the size out.

TRBV3-1/TRBV3-2	-	TRBJ1-4	-	TGTGCCAGCAGCCTCCGATCTCAAGGACGGGGTGAAAAACTGTTTTTT	CASSLRSQGRGEKLFF
TRBV11-3	-	TRBJ1-2	-	TGTGCCAGCAGCTTTGGGCCGCTGGTCTACACCTTC	CASSFGPLVYTF
TRBV7-9	-	TRBJ2-1	-	TGTGCCAGCAGCTTCCCACAACTTAGCCGGGTCGAGCAGTTCTTC	CASSFPQLSRVEQFF
TRBV30	TRBD1	TRBJ1-2	-	TGTGCCTGTCCAGACAGGGTAAACTATGGCTACACCTTC	CACPDRVNYGYTF
TRBV5-5	TRBD1	TRBJ2-7	-	TGTGCCAGCACCGGGACAGGGTTCTACGAGCAGTACTTC	CASTGTGFYEQYF
TRBV5-1	-	TRBJ2-6	-	TGCGCCAGCAGCTTGCAATCAGGCACTGGGGCCAACGTCCTGACTTTC	CASSLQSGTGANVLTF
TRBV19	-	TRBJ2-7	-	TGTGCCAGTAGTATACAGGTCCTCTACGAGCAGTACTTC	CASSIQVLYEQYF
TRBV18	TRBD1	TRBJ2-5	once	TGTGCCAGCTCACCCGGACAGGGCACCAGAGAGACCCAGTACTTC	CASSPGQGTRETQYF
TRBV7-9	TRBD1	TRBJ1-1	once	TGTGCCAGCAGCCGATTTGGGACAGGGGAAGAAGCTTTCTTT	CASSRFGTGEEAFF
TRBV5-1	-	TRBJ1-2	-	TGCGCCAGCCGAACCACCTCGGGAGCGGGCTATGGCTACACCTTC	CASRTTSGAGYGYTF
TRBV2	TRBD1	TRBJ1-2	-	TGTGCCAGCAGTGTCGCGGGACAGGGGGTGGGCTACACCTTC	CASSVAGQGVGYTF